The clone carrying this T cell receptor (beta chain) has ten or more counts. From the RT-PCR reads, TCRdb called clonotypes with MiXCR, one entry per CDR3 protein. The table records 450,000 to 600,000 distinct CDR3 sequences, approximately 7.3% of them present only once. The data are from a study of response to subunit inactivated influenza vaccine. CDR3 length equals 14 residues. V lost 1 base, J lost 8 bases, and 9 bases lay in between. This TCR derives from a man aged 50-75 years who received an inactivated influenza vaccine. This sequence joins TRBV12-3 or TRBV12-4 and TRBJ1-6; D remains ambiguous. The sample here was PBMCs from blood, taken roughly 24 months after vaccination. CDR3 nucleotide sequence: TGTGCCAGCAGTTTAGGGACGGCCGATTCACCCCTCCACTTT. Protein product: CASSLGTADSPLHF.